This TCR beta chain was retrieved from a study of T cell responses to AZD1222 COVID-19 vaccine. Study-wide background: Doses given second, at about 4 or about 12 weeks, were pooled.

Data came from immunoSEQ multiplex PCR; TCRdb stores just in-frame clones and leaves some out. Among about 72,000 clones, 86% were seen once, and the ten largest hold under 3%. To note about this clone: Its antigen is currently unknown.

The study, taken as a whole, reports: Reports indicate that nearly half of spike-specific TCRs are directed at unmutated variant regions. CD4 TCRs linked to vaccination spanned spike, dominating at 160-218 and 743-854. Among the donors, most were white British and more were female, and clonal diversity was possibly underestimated.

The V gene's germline CDR1 is ENHRY and CDR2 SYGVKD. CDR3 length equals 15 residues. The ends lost 5 bases at V and 2 bases at J; junction bases unmatched: 8. This sequence originates from an adult in good health. The chain employs TRBV10-3 and TRBJ1-2, with TRBD1 matching over 7 bases. The input for sequencing was peripheral blood, taken on day 0 of AZD1222 vaccination. In nucleotides, the CDR3 is TGTGCCATCAGTTCCGTGGGACAGAGAAACTATGGCTACACCTTC. Translated: CAISSVGQRNYGYTF.